Presented here are 32 T cell receptor beta chains from one specimen sequenced in a study of cytomegalovirus exposure and HLA in healthy donors. 13 Jbeta primers and 60 Vbeta primers were used for the PCR. TCRdb's table, derived via immunoSEQ multiplex PCR, lists solely in-frame clones and lacks some. Among about 170,000 clones listed, around 80% were seen once. Input material: PBMCs. The receptors originated from a woman in her 30s in good health and CMV-seropositive.

This clone has only one observation. This CDR3 is CASRREEGPDTQYF. CDR3 coding DNA: TGTGCCAGCCGTCGGGAGGAGGGGCCAGATACGCAGTATTTT. This chain links TRBV7-3 with TRBJ2-3; 7 bases are shared with TRBD2. This CDR3 contains 14 residues. V was clipped by 8 bases and J by 4 bases; unmatched bases: 9. The germline gives CDR1 SGHTA, CDR2 FQGTGA.

CDR3 residues: CASSLSSTHGYTF. The CDR3 nucleotides read TGTGCCAGCAGTTTATCCTCGACACATGGCTACACCTTC. This chain uses TRBV27 with TRBJ1-2; D gene unclear. The CDR3 runs 13 residues. Germline assignment: CDR1 MNHEY and CDR2 SMNVEV (reference sequence). V was cut by 0 bases and J by 6 bases, with 8 bases left in between.

V is TRBV5-6 and J is TRBJ2-7, with D unclear. CDR3 length: 11 amino acids. V was shortened by 1 base and J by 6 bases, with 5 bases between the two germline ends. Germline lookup yields CDR1 SGHDT and CDR2 YYEEEE. CDR3 loop: CASSLYGEQYF. The DNA of the CDR3 is TGTGCCAGCAGCTTGTACGGCGAGCAGTACTTC.

The chain carries TRBV5-1 and TRBJ2-3, with 9 bases lining up with TRBD1. Unmatched junction bases numbered 5, after V lost 1 base and J lost 2 bases. The germline gives CDR1 SGHRS, CDR2 YFSETQ. This CDR3 is built from 16 residues. CDR3 loop: CASSLPGTGSTDTQYF. CDR3 in DNA: TGCGCCAGCAGCTTGCCCGGGACAGGGTCCACAGATACGCAGTATTTT.

The chain joins TRBV11-1 to TRBJ2-1; D possibly corresponds to TRBD2 (7 bases). The CDR3 loop spans 13 amino acids. The germline V gene encodes CDR1 SGHAT and CDR2 FQDESV (reference sequence). The V gene lost 4 bases and the J gene lost 9 bases, with 13 bases spanning the gap. For the CDR3, the DNA is TGTGCCAGCAGCTGGGGGCTAGCGGTTGAGCAGTTCTTC. This gives the protein CASSWGLAVEQFF.

The chain has TRBV7-2 and TRBJ2-1; TRBD2 matches 9 bases. The V gene's germline CDR1 is SGHTA and CDR2 FQGNSA. With 5 bases clipped from V and 2 bases from J, the junction kept 7 bases outside the gene matches. The length of the CDR3 is 16 residues. CDR3 in amino acids: CASSRSGSLPYNEQFF. The CDR3 DNA reads as TGTGCCAGCAGCCGTAGCGGGAGTCTTCCCTACAATGAGCAGTTCTTC. Filled out from reference TRBV7-2 and TRBJ2-1, the complete variable domain reads GAGVSQSPSNKVTEKGKDVELRCDPISGHTALYWYRQSLGQGLEFLIYFQGNSAPDKSGLPSDRFSAERTGGSVSTLTIQRTQQEDSAVYLCASSRSGSLPYNEQFFGPGTRLTVL.

The CDR3 loop is CASRGRYQPQHF. The CDR3 DNA follows: TGTGCAAGTCGGGGCCGCTATCAGCCCCAGCATTTT. The V call is TRBV12-2, the J call TRBJ1-5; the table assigns TRBD1, which was not confirmed against the DNA. TRBV12-2 is tagged as a pseudogene. The CDR3 is 12 residues long.

The chain couples TRBV7-2 to TRBJ1-4; 9 bases line up with TRBD1. V lost 5 bases to trimming and J lost 4 bases; unmatched junction nucleotides: 8. Germline CDR1 SGHTA, CDR2 FQGNSA. The CDR3 is made up of 16 amino acids. The CDR3 sequence is CASSPGTGFRNEKLFF. As DNA, the CDR3 is TGTGCCAGCAGCCCCGGGACAGGGTTTCGTAATGAAAAACTGTTTTTT.

This rearrangement joins TRBV5-6 to TRBJ2-1; no reliable D call. V lost 5 bases and J 5 bases, leaving 11 bases between the germline ends. This CDR3 contains 13 residues. Germline CDR1 and CDR2: SGHDT and YYEEEE. This chain's CDR3 is CASSFYQNNEQFF. The CDR3 DNA follows: TGTGCCAGCAGTTTTTATCAGAACAATGAGCAGTTCTTC.

The chain recombines TRBV4-1 with TRBJ2-1, with 7 nucleotides matching TRBD1. With V trimmed by 4 bases and J by 4 bases, 7 bases remained unmatched. CDR3 length: 15 residues. CDR1 and CDR2 (germline): MGHRA, YSYEKL. CDR3 residues: CASSPRDSHYNEQFF. CDR3 nucleotide sequence: TGCGCCAGCAGCCCTCGGGACAGTCATTACAATGAGCAGTTCTTC.

The chain has TRBV2 and TRBJ2-3; no clear D. CDR3 size: 12 residues. V was trimmed by 7 bases and J by 0 bases, leaving 5 bases between them. Per the germline V gene, CDR1 is SNHLY and CDR2 is FYNNEI. The CDR3 reads CASKRSTDTQYF. The CDR3 bases are TGTGCCAGCAAGAGAAGCACAGATACGCAGTATTTT.

The chain couples TRBV21-1 to TRBJ2-7; TRBD1, as called in the table, went unchecked against the DNA. TRBV21-1 is a listed pseudogene. The CDR3 is 16 amino acids. The CDR3 DNA follows: TGTGCCAGCAGCAAAGGGGAGACAGGGGTGACCTACGAGCAGTACTTC. It translates to CASSKGETGVTYEQYF.

V gene TRBV9 combines with J gene TRBJ2-1; D is ambiguous. Trimming stripped 0 bases from V and 5 bases from J, with 6 bases between. This CDR3 spans 13 amino acids. In germline, CDR1 is SGDLS, CDR2 YYNGEE. In nucleotides, the CDR3 is TGTGCCAGCAGCGTAGAACAGAACAATGAGCAGTTCTTC. It specifies CASSVEQNNEQFF.

This clone was seen only a few times. The chain links TRBV29-1 to TRBJ2-1; D is uncertain. The germline V and J ends were trimmed by 2 bases and 4 bases, with 6 bases remaining between them. CDR3 length: 12 amino acids. The germline CDR1 and CDR2 sequences are SQVTM and ANQGSEA. CDR3: CSVEQAYNEQFF. DNA for the CDR3: TGCAGCGTTGAACAGGCGTACAATGAGCAGTTCTTC.

The CDR3 coding sequence is TGTGCCAGCAGTTATAGGACAGAATATGGCTACACCTTC. It specifies CASSYRTEYGYTF. The V and J genes are TRBV27 and TRBJ1-2, with a possible D match to TRBD1 (6 bases). Trimming removed 4 bases at V and 5 bases at J, with 11 bases between. This CDR3 comprises 13 residues. Germline values: CDR1 MNHEY, CDR2 SMNVEV (reference sequence).

The gene calls are TRBV6-5 and TRBJ2-7, with D uncertain. The CDR3 has 13 residues. Germline V gene data show CDR1 as MNHEY and CDR2 as SVGAGI. V lost 0 bases and J lost 2, with 5 bases in between. The CDR3 DNA reads TGTGCCAGCAGTTACTCACAAGCCTACGAGCAGTACTTC. Amino acid sequence: CASSYSQAYEQYF.

J is TRBJ2-3 and V is TRBV29-1; tentatively, D is TRBD2 (7 bases). CDR3 size: 15 residues. V was pared by 8 bases and J by 0 bases, with 18 bases between. Germline V gene data show CDR1 as SQVTM and CDR2 as ANQGSEA. The CDR3 spells CSTRGGGSSTDTQYF. CDR3 nucleotides: TGCAGCACTCGCGGGGGCGGTTCTAGCACAGATACGCAGTATTTT.

In DNA, the CDR3 is TGTGCCAGTAGTATGCGACTAGCGGGGAACGGGGAGCTGTTTTTT. This encodes CASSMRLAGNGELFF. The chain links TRBV19 to TRBJ2-2; 11 positions agree with TRBD2. This CDR3 region has 15 residues. Germline loops: CDR1 LNHDA, CDR2 SQIVND (reference sequence). V was clipped by 3 bases and J by 7 bases; unmatched bases: 4.

CDR3 protein: CASSEQMGLAGVGDTQYF. CDR3 DNA: TGTGCCAGCAGTGAGCAGATGGGGCTAGCGGGAGTAGGAGATACGCAGTATTTT. V usage is TRBV25-1 and J usage is TRBJ2-3, with 10 nucleotides matching TRBD2. This CDR3 region has 18 residues. J lost 5 bases, V lost 3 bases, and 14 bases had no gene match. Looked up from germline, CDR1 is MGHDK and CDR2 is SYGVNS.

The chain couples TRBV5-6 to TRBJ2-5; 8 bases line up with TRBD2. With 1 base clipped from V and 4 bases from J, the junction kept 0 bases outside the gene matches. There are 13 residues in the CDR3. Germline CDR1 and CDR2: SGHDT and YYEEEE. The CDR3 nucleotides read TGTGCCAGCAGCTTGCTAGCGGGAGAGACCCAGTACTTC. This codes for CASSLLAGETQYF.

This clone has more than one count but fewer than ten. The rearrangement links TRBV4-1 to TRBJ1-5, with unresolved D. This CDR3 has 13 amino acids. V was shortened by 1 base and J by 6 bases, with 7 bases between the two germline ends. CDR1 and CDR2 (germline): MGHRA, YSYEKL. DNA for the CDR3: TGCGCCAGCAGCCAAGCTCTTCCTCAGCCCCAGCATTTT. Amino acids: CASSQALPQPQHF.

This sequence joins TRBV27 and TRBJ2-5; 7 bases are a match to TRBD2. The CDR3 totals 12 residues. CDR1 and CDR2 from the germline V gene are MNHEY and SMNVEV (reference sequence). V lost 11 bases and J lost 5; bases outside the gene matches: 8. The CDR3 loop reads CASGGRTETQYF. CDR3 in DNA: TGTGCCTCTGGCGGGAGAACGGAGACCCAGTACTTC.

V is TRBV27 and J is TRBJ1-5; D is ambiguous. Germline lookup yields CDR1 MNHEY and CDR2 SMNVEV (reference sequence). This CDR3 has 15 amino acids. The V gene lost 1 base and the J gene lost 8 bases, with 15 bases spanning the gap. The CDR3 nucleotides read TGTGCCAGCAGTTTATATGGCCCGTTGGGAGAGCCCCAGCATTTT. It specifies CASSLYGPLGEPQHF.

The gene calls are TRBV6-5 and TRBJ1-2; 7 nucleotides match TRBD1. The CDR3 covers 13 residues. Trimming cost V 5 bases and J 5 bases; bases outside gene matches: 5. CDR1 and CDR2 from the germline V gene are MNHEY and SVGAGI. CDR3 DNA: TGTGCCAGCAGTGGGGACAGCCCTTATGGCTACACCTTC. Protein product: CASSGDSPYGYTF.

The chain uses TRBV19 and TRBJ2-3; the D gene is possibly TRBD2 (6 bases). Trimming took 4 bases from V and 1 from J, leaving 12 bases between them. The CDR3 covers 15 residues. Germline V gives CDR1 LNHDA, CDR2 SQIVND (reference sequence). CDR3 loop: CASSTPGLGTDTQYF. CDR3 nucleotides: TGTGCCAGTAGTACACCGGGACTTGGCACAGATACGCAGTATTTT.

The chain employs TRBV6-6 and TRBJ2-1, with D perhaps matching TRBD1 (5 bases). V lost 7 bases to trimming and J lost 8 bases, with 12 bases between them. Germline V gene sequence: CDR1 MNHNY, CDR2 SVGAGI (reference sequence). The CDR3 totals 12 residues. Written as DNA, the CDR3 is TGTGCCAGCACCCTGGAAGGGGATGAGCAGTTCTTC. Amino acid sequence: CASTLEGDEQFF.

The table lists this clone with a count of one. This rearrangement joins TRBV6-1 to TRBJ2-7, with 7 bases aligning to TRBD1. The trim removed 6 bases at V and 5 bases at J, leaving 7 bases unmatched. Per the germline V gene, CDR1 is MNHNS and CDR2 is SASEGT. The CDR3 spans 13 residues. CDR3 sequence: CASSETGEHEQYF. CDR3 nucleotide sequence: TGTGCCAGCAGCGAAACAGGGGAGCACGAGCAGTACTTC.

The chain recombines TRBV28 with TRBJ1-2; 8 positions match TRBD1. The germline gives CDR1 MDHEN, CDR2 SYDVKM. V was clipped by 8 bases and J by 4 bases; unmatched bases: 6. The CDR3 loop spans 13 amino acids. CDR3 in amino acids: CASQTGETYGYTF. The CDR3 DNA sequence: TGTGCCAGCCAGACAGGGGAAACCTATGGCTACACCTTC.

The rearrangement uses TRBV7-2 and TRBJ2-5; D is possibly TRBD1 (6 bases). The DNA end favors TRBJ2-7, so the J call may be wrong. This CDR3 region has 14 residues. The V gene's germline CDR1 is SGHTA and CDR2 FQGNSA. CDR3 residues: CASSLARGGTEQYF. As DNA, the CDR3 is TGTGCCAGCAGCTTAGCGCGAGGGGGAACCGAGCAGTACTTC.

J is TRBJ2-5 and V is TRBV29-1; no firm D call. V dropped 6 bases and J dropped 3 bases, with 11 bases sitting between them. The CDR3 sequence is 12 residues long. Germline CDR1 reads SQVTM; CDR2 reads ANQGSEA. The chain's CDR3 is CSVLTAKETQYF. In DNA form, the CDR3 reads TGCAGCGTGCTGACTGCAAAAGAGACCCAGTACTTC.

The chain links TRBV7-3 to TRBJ2-7; 8 positions match TRBD1. Losses at the gene ends were 0 bases for V and 4 bases for J; bases not matched to a gene: 5. CDR3 length equals 15 residues. Germline values: CDR1 SGHTA, CDR2 FQGTGA. CDR3 nucleotides: TGTGCCAGCAGCTTAACCGGGCAGGGGGCTTACGAGCAGTACTTC. As protein: CASSLTGQGAYEQYF.

The chain employs TRBV19 and TRBJ1-4; 8 bases map to TRBD1. CDR1 and CDR2 from the germline V gene are LNHDA and SQIVND (reference sequence). CDR3 length equals 12 residues. The junction had 3 bases not matched to a gene; V was cut back by 10 bases and J by 5 bases. This CDR3 is CATGGLNEKLFF. The CDR3 DNA sequence: TGTGCCACAGGGGGCCTGAATGAAAAACTGTTTTTT.